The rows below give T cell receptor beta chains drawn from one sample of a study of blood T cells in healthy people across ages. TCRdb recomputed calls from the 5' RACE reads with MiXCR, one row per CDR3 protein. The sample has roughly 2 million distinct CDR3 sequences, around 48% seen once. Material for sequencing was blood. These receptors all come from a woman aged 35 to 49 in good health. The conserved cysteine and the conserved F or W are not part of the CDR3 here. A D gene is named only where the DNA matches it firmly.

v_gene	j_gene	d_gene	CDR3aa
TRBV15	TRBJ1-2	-	ATSRDRPGDHGYT
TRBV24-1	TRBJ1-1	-	ATSRGQTKAF
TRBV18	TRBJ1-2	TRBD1	ASSPQAGQALYGYT
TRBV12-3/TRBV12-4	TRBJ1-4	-	ASSSMRNELF
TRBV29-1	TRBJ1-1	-	SLQSDSFEAF
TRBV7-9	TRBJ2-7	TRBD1	ASSPSDRGWYEQY
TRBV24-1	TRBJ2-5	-	ATSDQGRQETQY
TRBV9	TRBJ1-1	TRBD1	ASSGATGGDTEAF
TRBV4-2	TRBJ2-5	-	ASSQGGGRLLETQY
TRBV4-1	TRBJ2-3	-	ASSTLQGWADTQY
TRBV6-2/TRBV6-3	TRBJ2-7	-	ASSYSVGGGEQY
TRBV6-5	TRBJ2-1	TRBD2	ASMGSGGAYNEQF
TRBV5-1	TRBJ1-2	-	ASSFPVVGAGYT
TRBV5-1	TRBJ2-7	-	ASSLNPGQAYEQY
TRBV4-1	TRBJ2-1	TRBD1	ASSQEGGTGASSYNEQF
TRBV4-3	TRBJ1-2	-	ASSQGRDVANGYT
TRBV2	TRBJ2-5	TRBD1	ASNSKVQGNEQY
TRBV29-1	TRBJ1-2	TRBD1	SVRGQGGGYT
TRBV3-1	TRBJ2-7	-	ASSQYWGKQY
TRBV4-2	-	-	ASSQDMTAGEQY
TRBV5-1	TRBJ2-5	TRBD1	ASSYLTGTQETQY
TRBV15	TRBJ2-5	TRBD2	ATSGRLAGASETQY
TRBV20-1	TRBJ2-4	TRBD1	SARTGAMY
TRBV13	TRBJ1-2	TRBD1	ASSPGQGGIFDGYT
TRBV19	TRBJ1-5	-	ASKGGSNQPQH
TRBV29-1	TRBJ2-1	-	SVVVGERWNEQF
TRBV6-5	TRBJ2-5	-	ASSSYSRQETQY
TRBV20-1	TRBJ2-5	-	SARVLRGEIQETQY
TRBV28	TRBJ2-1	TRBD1	ASSSNTGETPNEQF
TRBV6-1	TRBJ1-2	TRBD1	ASSPIPGTGGANYGYT
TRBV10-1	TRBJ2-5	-	ASSESARGAGFQETQY
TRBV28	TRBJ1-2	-	ASSFLGNGYGYT
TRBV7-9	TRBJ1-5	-	ASSGGTDKLQH
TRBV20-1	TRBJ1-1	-	SAKAGVLNTEAF
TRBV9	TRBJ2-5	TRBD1	ASSVSTGGIETQY
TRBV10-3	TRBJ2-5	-	AISERGSETQY
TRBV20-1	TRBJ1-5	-	SAASGPPNQPQH
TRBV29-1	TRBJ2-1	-	SVGWVVGAANEQF
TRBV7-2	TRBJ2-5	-	ASSLAWGRETQY
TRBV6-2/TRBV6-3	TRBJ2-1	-	ASSLYSAETEDEQF
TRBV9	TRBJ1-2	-	ASQGDAGYGYT
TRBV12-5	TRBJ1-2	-	ASGLGRSGYGYT
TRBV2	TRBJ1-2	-	ASSQAKRGGYT
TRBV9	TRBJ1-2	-	ASSVGTALYYGYT
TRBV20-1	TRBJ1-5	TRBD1	SAFPGQRSSNQPQH
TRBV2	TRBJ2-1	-	ASSPRLAGNEQF
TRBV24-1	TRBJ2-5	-	ATQGKGETQY
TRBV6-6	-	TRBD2	ASSYLAGSGETQY
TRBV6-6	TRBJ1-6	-	ASSPGPDINSPLH
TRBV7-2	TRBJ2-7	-	ASSSGGNPSYEQY
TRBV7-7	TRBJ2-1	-	ASRQLGGDEQF
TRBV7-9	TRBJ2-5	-	ASSLNRAPQETQY